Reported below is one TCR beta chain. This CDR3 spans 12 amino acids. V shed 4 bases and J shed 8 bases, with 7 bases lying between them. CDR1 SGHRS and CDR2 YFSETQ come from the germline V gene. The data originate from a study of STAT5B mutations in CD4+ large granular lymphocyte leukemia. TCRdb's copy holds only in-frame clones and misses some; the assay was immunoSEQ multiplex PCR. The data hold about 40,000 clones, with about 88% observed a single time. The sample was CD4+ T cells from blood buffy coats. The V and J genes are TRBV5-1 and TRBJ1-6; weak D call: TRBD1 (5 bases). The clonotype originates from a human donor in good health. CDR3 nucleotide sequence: TGCGCCAGCAGCCGGGACGATTCACCCCTCCACTTT. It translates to CASSRDDSPLHF. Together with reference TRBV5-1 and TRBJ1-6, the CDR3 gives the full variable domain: KAGVTQTPRYLIKTRGQQVTLSCSPISGHRSVSWYQQTPGQGLQFLFEYFSETQRNKGNFPGRFSGRQFSNSRSEMNVSTLELGDSALYLCASSRDDSPLHFGNGTRLTVT.